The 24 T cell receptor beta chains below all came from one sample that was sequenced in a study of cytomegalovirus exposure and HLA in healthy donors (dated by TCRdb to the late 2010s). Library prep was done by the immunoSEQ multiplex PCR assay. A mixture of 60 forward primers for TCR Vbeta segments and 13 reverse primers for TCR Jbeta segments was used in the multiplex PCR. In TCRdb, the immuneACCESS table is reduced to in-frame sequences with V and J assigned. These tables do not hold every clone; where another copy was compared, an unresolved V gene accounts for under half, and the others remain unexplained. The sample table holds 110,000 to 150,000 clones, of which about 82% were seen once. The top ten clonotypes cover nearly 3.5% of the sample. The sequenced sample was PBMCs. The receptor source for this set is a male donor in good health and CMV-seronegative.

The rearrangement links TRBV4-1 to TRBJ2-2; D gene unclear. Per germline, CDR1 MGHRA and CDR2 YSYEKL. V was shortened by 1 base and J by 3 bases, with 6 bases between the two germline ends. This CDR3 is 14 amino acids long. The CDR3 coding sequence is TGCGCCAGCAGCCAAGTGCCAGACACCGGGGAGCTGTTTTTT. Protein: CASSQVPDTGELFF.

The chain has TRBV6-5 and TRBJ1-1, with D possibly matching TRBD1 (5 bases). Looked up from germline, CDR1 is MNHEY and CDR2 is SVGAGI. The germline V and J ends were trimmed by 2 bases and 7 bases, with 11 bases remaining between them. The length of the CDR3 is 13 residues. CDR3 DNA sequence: TGTGCCAGCAGTTACCTTTCAGGGATTGAAGCTTTCTTT. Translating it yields CASSYLSGIEAFF.

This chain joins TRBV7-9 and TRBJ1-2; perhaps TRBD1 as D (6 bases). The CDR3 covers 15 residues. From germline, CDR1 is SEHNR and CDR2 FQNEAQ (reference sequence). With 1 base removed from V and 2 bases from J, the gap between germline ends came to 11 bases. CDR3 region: CASSLVDSVNYGYTF. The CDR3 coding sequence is TGTGCCAGCAGCTTAGTGGACAGTGTGAACTATGGCTACACCTTC.

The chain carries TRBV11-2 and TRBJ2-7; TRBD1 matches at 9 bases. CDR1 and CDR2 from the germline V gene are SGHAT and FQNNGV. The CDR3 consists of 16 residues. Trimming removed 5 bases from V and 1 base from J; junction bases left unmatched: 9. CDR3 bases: TGTGCCAGCAGCCCGCCTCAGGACAGGGGATCCTACGAGCAGTACTTC. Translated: CASSPPQDRGSYEQYF. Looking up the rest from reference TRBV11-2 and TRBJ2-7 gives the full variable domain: EAGVAQSPRYKIIEKRQSVAFWCNPISGHATLYWYQQILGQGPKLLIQFQNNGVVDDSQLPKDRFSAERLKGVDSTLKIQPAKLEDSAVYLCASSPPQDRGSYEQYFGPGTRLTVT.

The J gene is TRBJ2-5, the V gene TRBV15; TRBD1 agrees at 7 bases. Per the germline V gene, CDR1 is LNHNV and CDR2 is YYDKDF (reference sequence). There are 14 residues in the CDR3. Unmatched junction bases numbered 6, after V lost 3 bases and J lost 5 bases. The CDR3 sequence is CATSSGQAQETQYF. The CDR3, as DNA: TGTGCCACCAGCAGCGGACAGGCCCAGGAGACCCAGTACTTC.

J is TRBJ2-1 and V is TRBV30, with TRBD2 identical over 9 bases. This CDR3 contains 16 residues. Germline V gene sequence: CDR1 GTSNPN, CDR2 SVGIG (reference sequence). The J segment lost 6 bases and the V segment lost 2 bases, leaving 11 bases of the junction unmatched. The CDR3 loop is CAWSPRLAEFTNEQFF. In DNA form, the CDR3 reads TGTGCCTGGAGTCCTCGACTAGCGGAATTTACCAATGAGCAGTTCTTC.

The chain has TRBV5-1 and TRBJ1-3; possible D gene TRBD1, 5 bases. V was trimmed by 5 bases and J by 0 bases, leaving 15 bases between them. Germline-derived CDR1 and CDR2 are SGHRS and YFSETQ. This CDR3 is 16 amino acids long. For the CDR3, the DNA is TGCGCCAGCAGTCTCCTCGGGGGGAGCTCTGGAAACACCATATATTTT. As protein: CASSLLGGSSGNTIYF.

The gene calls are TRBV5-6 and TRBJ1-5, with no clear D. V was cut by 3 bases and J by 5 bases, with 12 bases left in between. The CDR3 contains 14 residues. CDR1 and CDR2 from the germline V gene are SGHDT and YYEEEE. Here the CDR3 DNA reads TGTGCCAGCAGCTCTCAGCTAGGAGATCAGCCCCAGCATTTT. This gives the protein CASSSQLGDQPQHF.

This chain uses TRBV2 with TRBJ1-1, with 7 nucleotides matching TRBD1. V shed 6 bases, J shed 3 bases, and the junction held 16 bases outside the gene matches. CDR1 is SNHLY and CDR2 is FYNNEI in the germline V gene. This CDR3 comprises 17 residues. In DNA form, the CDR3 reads TGTGCCAGCAGGCGACAGGGCGCCGATGTGTGGGACACTGAAGCTTTCTTT. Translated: CASRRQGADVWDTEAFF.

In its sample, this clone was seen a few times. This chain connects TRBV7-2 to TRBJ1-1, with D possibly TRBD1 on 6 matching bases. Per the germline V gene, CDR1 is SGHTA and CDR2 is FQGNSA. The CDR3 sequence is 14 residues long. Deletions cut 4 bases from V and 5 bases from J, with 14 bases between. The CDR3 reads CASSYRATGTEAFF. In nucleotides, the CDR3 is TGTGCCAGCAGCTACAGGGCCACGGGAACTGAAGCTTTCTTT.

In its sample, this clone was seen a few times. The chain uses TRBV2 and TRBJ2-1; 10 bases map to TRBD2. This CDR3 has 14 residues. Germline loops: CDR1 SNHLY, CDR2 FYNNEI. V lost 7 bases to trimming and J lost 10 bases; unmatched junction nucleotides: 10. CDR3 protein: CASNIQRGGREQFF. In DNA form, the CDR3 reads TGTGCCAGCAATATCCAGCGGGGGGGCCGAGAGCAGTTCTTC.

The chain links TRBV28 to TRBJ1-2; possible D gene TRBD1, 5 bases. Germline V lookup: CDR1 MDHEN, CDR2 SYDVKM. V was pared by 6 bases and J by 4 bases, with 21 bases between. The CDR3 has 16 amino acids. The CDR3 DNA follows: TGTGCCAGCAGCGAAATGCATCGGGGGGGACTCTATGGCTACACCTTC. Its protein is CASSEMHRGGLYGYTF.

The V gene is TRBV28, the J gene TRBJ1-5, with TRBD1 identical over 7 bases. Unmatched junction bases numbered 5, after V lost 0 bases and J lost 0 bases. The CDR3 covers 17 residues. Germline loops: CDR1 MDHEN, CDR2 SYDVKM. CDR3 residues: CASSLWWDSGSNQPQHF. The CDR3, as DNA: TGTGCCAGCAGTTTATGGTGGGACAGCGGTAGCAATCAGCCCCAGCATTTT.

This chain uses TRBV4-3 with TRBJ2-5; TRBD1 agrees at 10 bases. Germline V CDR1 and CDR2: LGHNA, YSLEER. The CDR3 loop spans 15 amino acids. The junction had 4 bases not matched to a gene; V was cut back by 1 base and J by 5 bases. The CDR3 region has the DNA TGCGCCAGCAGCCAAGGGGACAGGGGAGGCGAGACCCAGTACTTC. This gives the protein CASSQGDRGGETQYF.

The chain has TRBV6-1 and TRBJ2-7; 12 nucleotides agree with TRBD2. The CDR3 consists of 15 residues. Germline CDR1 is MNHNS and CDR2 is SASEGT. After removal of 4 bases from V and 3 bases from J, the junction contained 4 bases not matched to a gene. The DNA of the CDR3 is TGTGCCAGCAGTGGCCAGACTAGCGGGAGCTACGAGCAGTACTTC. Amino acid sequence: CASSGQTSGSYEQYF.

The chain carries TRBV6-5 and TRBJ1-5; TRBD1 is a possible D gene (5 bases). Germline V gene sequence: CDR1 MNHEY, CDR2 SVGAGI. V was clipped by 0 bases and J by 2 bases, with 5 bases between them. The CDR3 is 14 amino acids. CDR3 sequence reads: CASSYSQGNQPQHF. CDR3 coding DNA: TGTGCCAGCAGTTACTCACAGGGCAATCAGCCCCAGCATTTT.

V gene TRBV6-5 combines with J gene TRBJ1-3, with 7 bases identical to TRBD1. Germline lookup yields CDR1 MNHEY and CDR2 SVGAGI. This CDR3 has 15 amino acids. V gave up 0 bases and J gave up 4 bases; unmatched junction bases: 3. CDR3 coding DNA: TGTGCCAGCAGTTACTCGAGAGGGGGCGGAAACACCATATATTTT. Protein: CASSYSRGGGNTIYF.

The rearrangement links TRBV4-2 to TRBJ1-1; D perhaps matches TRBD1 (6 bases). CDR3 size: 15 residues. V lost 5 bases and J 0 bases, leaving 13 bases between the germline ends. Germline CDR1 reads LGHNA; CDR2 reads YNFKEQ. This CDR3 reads CASSSRQALNTEAFF. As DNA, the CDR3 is TGTGCCAGCAGCTCGCGACAGGCTCTGAACACTGAAGCTTTCTTT.

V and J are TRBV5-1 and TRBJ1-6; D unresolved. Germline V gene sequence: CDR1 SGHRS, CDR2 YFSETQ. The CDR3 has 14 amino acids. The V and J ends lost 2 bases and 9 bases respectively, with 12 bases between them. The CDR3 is CASSLERTRSPLHF. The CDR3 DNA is TGCGCCAGCAGCTTAGAGAGAACGCGTTCACCCCTCCACTTT.

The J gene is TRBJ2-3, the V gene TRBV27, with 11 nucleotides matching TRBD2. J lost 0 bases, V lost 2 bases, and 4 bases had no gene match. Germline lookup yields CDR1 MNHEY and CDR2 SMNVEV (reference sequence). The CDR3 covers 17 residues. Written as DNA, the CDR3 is TGTGCCAGCAGTTTAGGGACTAGCGGATATAGCACAGATACGCAGTATTTT. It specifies CASSLGTSGYSTDTQYF.

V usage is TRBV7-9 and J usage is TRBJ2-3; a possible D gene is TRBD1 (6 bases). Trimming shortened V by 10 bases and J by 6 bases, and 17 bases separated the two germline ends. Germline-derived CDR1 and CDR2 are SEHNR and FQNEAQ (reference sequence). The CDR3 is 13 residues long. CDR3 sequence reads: CANEGTPGDTQYF. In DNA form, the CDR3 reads TGTGCCAATGAGGGGACACCAGGGGATACGCAGTATTTT.

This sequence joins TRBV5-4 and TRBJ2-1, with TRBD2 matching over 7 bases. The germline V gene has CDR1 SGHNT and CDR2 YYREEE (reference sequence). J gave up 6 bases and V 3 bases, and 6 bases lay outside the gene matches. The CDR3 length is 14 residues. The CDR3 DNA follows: TGTGCCAGCAGCTGGGGGAGGGTAGTCAATGAGCAGTTCTTC. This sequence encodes CASSWGRVVNEQFF. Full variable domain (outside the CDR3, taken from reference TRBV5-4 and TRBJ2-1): ETGVTQSPTHLIKTRGQQVTLRCSSQSGHNTVSWYQQALGQGPQFIFQYYREEENGRGNFPPRFSGLQFPNYSSELNVNALELDDSALYLCASSWGRVVNEQFFGPGTRLTVL.

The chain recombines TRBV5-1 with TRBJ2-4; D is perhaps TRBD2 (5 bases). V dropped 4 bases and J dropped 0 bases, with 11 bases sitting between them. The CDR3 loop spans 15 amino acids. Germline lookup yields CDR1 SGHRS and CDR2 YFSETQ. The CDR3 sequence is CASSPGELAKNIQYF. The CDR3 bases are TGCGCCAGCAGCCCCGGGGAGCTAGCCAAAAACATTCAGTACTTC.

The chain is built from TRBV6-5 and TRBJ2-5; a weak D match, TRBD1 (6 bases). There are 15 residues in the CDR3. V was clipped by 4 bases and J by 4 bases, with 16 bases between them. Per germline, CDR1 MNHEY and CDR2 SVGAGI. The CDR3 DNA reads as TGTGCCAGCAGTTTGATGAGCAGGGGATCAGAGACCCAGTACTTC. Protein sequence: CASSLMSRGSETQYF.